Shown below are 32 T cell receptor beta chains from a single sample sequenced in a study of T-cell reconstitution after alpha-beta-depleted transplantation in children. Library preparation (for TCRbeta) was performed with unique molecular identifiers. TCRdb itself ran the PCR reads through MiXCR, one entry per CDR3 protein. The table lists approximately 350,000 distinct CDR3 sequences, about a tenth of them singletons, with around 2.5% in the top ten. The sample in question was PBMCs from the stem cell graft donor, obtained from the stem cell graft. All receptors derive from a human donor who donated a stem cell graft to a child with acute lymphoblastic leukemia.

Many counts were recorded for this clonotype. This chain joins TRBV3-1 and TRBJ2-1, with TRBD1 identical over 9 bases. The germline V gene has CDR1 LGHDT and CDR2 YNNKEL (reference sequence). CDR3 length: 17 amino acids. J gave up 8 bases and V 3 bases, and 14 bases lay outside the gene matches. The CDR3 sequence is CASSQSDYSTGGDEQFF. The CDR3 DNA is TGTGCCAGCAGCCAGTCGGACTACTCCACAGGGGGCGATGAGCAGTTCTTC.

V and J are TRBV15 and TRBJ2-7; 12 bases align to TRBD2. The V gene end was trimmed by 3 bases and the J gene end by 4 bases; junction bases not matched to a gene: 4. Germline-derived CDR1 and CDR2 are LNHNV and YYDKDF (reference sequence). This CDR3 spans 15 amino acids. The CDR3 here is CATSRHGTSGYEQYF. The CDR3 DNA is TGTGCCACCAGCAGGCACGGGACTAGCGGGTACGAGCAGTACTTC.

The chain couples TRBV5-1 to TRBJ2-3, with D possibly being TRBD1 or TRBD2 (5 bases each). Germline values: CDR1 SGHRS, CDR2 YFSETQ. The CDR3 sequence is 14 residues long. With 4 bases removed from V and 0 bases from J, the gap between germline ends came to 9 bases. The CDR3 DNA follows: TGCGCCAGCAGCCCGGGACGGAGCACAGATACGCAGTATTTT. Translated: CASSPGRSTDTQYF.

This clonotype occurred many times. The chain carries TRBV6-5 and TRBJ2-7; D unresolved. V dropped 4 bases and J dropped 0 bases, with 16 bases sitting between them. Germline V gene sequence: CDR1 MNHEY, CDR2 SVGAGI. The CDR3 sequence is 16 residues long. The CDR3 region is CASSSLRVSSSYEQYF. CDR3 bases: TGTGCCAGCAGTTCCCTCAGAGTGTCGAGCTCCTACGAGCAGTACTTC.

The chain couples TRBV2 to TRBJ2-1; D gene uncertain. Trimming removed 2 bases from V and 8 bases from J, with 7 bases in between. This CDR3 has 12 amino acids. The V gene's germline CDR1 is SNHLY and CDR2 FYNNEI. The CDR3 protein is CASSEQGHEQFF. DNA for the CDR3: TGTGCCAGCAGTGAACAAGGCCATGAGCAGTTCTTC. Together with reference TRBV2 and TRBJ2-1, the CDR3 gives the full variable domain: EPEVTQTPSHQVTQMGQEVILRCVPISNHLYFYWYRQILGQKVEFLVSFYNNEISEKSEIFDDQFSVERPDGSNFTLKIRSTKLEDSAMYFCASSEQGHEQFFGPGTRLTVL.

V and J are TRBV27 and TRBJ2-7, with D tentatively TRBD1 (5 bases). The V end was cut by 1 base, the J end by 7 bases, with 11 bases between. Per germline, CDR1 MNHEY and CDR2 SMNVEV (reference sequence). The length of the CDR3 is 13 residues. The CDR3 bases are TGTGCCAGCAGTTTATTAGGGGTCGGAGAGCAGTACTTC. This codes for CASSLLGVGEQYF.

Many counts were recorded for this clonotype. The genes are TRBV27 and TRBJ2-4; 7 positions match TRBD1. V trimming: 5 bases; J trimming: 3 bases; junction bases outside the gene matches: 4. CDR1 is MNHEY and CDR2 is SMNVEV in the germline V gene (reference sequence). CDR3 length: 14 residues. CDR3 in DNA: TGTGCCAGCAGTCTGGACAGGTACAAAAACATTCAGTACTTC. This codes for CASSLDRYKNIQYF.

This clonotype was found a few times. The chain employs TRBV7-2 and TRBJ2-1; tentative D call: TRBD1 (5 bases). The CDR3 loop spans 14 amino acids. V was cut by 6 bases and J by 7 bases, with 16 bases left in between. Germline CDR1 SGHTA, CDR2 FQGNSA. The CDR3 here is CASSPTVGRNEQFF. In DNA form, the CDR3 reads TGTGCCAGCAGTCCTACGGTGGGGCGAAATGAGCAGTTCTTC. Full variable domain (rest looked up from reference TRBV7-2 and TRBJ2-1): GAGVSQSPSNKVTEKGKDVELRCDPISGHTALYWYRQSLGQGLEFLIYFQGNSAPDKSGLPSDRFSAERTGGSVSTLTIQRTQQEDSAVYLCASSPTVGRNEQFFGPGTRLTVL.

V gene TRBV3-1 combines with J gene TRBJ1-2, with 8 bases lining up with TRBD1. V lost 5 bases, J lost 3 bases, and 2 bases stayed unmatched. The CDR3 sequence is 13 residues long. Germline CDR1 LGHDT, CDR2 YNNKEL (reference sequence). CDR3 sequence: CASSKQGDYGYTF. The CDR3 nucleotides read TGTGCCAGCAGCAAACAGGGGGACTATGGCTACACCTTC.

V and J are TRBV7-2 and TRBJ2-2; tentative D call: TRBD1 (6 bases). CDR1 and CDR2 from the germline V gene are SGHTA and FQGNSA. V was trimmed by 5 bases and J by 1 base, leaving 20 bases between them. The CDR3 is 18 residues long. The chain's CDR3 is CASSRRPLQGRNTGELFF. In nucleotides, the CDR3 is TGTGCCAGCAGCCGCAGACCCCTACAGGGCCGGAACACCGGGGAGCTGTTTTTT.

J is TRBJ1-4 and V is TRBV7-9; 9 positions match TRBD1. The CDR3 totals 14 residues. CDR1 and CDR2 from the germline V gene are SEHNR and FQNEAQ (reference sequence). V dropped 5 bases and J dropped 8; count of bases not matched to a gene: 6. The CDR3 DNA is TGTGCCAGCAGCCAGGGACAGGGCTACGAAAAACTGTTTTTT. Translated: CASSQGQGYEKLFF.

This clonotype is deemed medium-sized. The V call is TRBV7-3, the J call TRBJ2-1; no clear D gene. V gave up 5 bases and J gave up 5 bases, with 10 bases separating them. Looked up from germline, CDR1 is SGHTA and CDR2 is FQGTGA. The CDR3 is 13 amino acids. CDR3 nucleotides: TGTGCCAGCAGCCTGGACGGAGACAATGAGCAGTTCTTC. Translation gives CASSLDGDNEQFF. Filled out from reference TRBV7-3 and TRBJ2-1, the complete variable domain reads GAGVSQTPSNKVTEKGKYVELRCDPISGHTALYWYRQSLGQGPEFLIYFQGTGAADDSGLPNDRFFAVRPEGSVSTLKIQRTERGDSAVYLCASSLDGDNEQFFGPGTRLTVL.

Note on this clonotype: A much larger clonotype is one base distant, so this may be a read error. V is TRBV5-1 and J is TRBJ2-3, with D possibly TRBD2 on 5 matching bases. V was clipped by 2 bases and J by 1 base, with 11 bases between them. The CDR3 contains 15 residues. Germline loops: CDR1 SGHRS, CDR2 YFSETQ. The chain's CDR3 is CASSFLAARTDTQYF. The CDR3 DNA is TGCGCCAGCAGCTTTCTAGCAGCTCGCACAGATACGCAGTATTTT.

Worth noting for this clonotype: This may be a read error: a much more frequent sequence differs by one nucleotide. The V call is TRBV20-1, the J call TRBJ2-6; 8 nucleotides line up with TRBD1. Germline CDR1 and CDR2: DFQATT and SNEGSKA (reference sequence). The CDR3 consists of 17 residues. In DNA, the CDR3 is TGCTGTGCTAGAGAGCCGGGACAGGCTCCTGGGGCCAACGTCCTGACTTTC. Its protein product is CCAREPGQAPGANVLTF.

This chain uses TRBV14 with TRBJ2-1; D unclear. Germline-derived CDR1 and CDR2 are SGHDN and FVKESK. Trimming shortened V by 4 bases and J by 10 bases, and 14 bases separated the two germline ends. The CDR3 is 13 amino acids. As DNA, the CDR3 is TGTGCCAGCAGCCCTGCAGCAGAACCGGAGCAGTTCTTC. Its translation is CASSPAAEPEQFF.

CDR3 amino acids: CASSLGLARNEQFF. The CDR3 nucleotides read TGTGCCAGCAGCCTCGGACTAGCGCGCAATGAGCAGTTCTTC. V and J are TRBV7-2 and TRBJ2-1; TRBD2 matches 9 bases. V dropped 5 bases and J dropped 6; count of bases not matched to a gene: 5. Germline values: CDR1 SGHTA, CDR2 FQGNSA. The CDR3 has 14 amino acids.

This clonotype was found a few times. The V gene is TRBV12-3 or TRBV12-4, the J gene TRBJ2-3; D is unresolved. The CDR3 runs 14 residues. Between the trimmed V and J ends, which lost 6 bases and 0 bases, there was a span of 10 bases. The CDR3 spells CASSLYGSTDTQYF. CDR3 bases: TGTGCCAGCAGCCTTTACGGGAGCACAGATACGCAGTATTTT.

This chain connects TRBV5-1 to TRBJ2-2; 7 positions match TRBD2. V was pared by 4 bases and J by 5 bases, with 11 bases of the junction left unmatched. Germline V CDR1 and CDR2: SGHRS, YFSETQ. The CDR3 sequence is 16 residues long. CDR3 region: CASSTSGAAGTGELFF. The CDR3 DNA is TGCGCCAGCAGCACGTCCGGGGCAGCGGGGACCGGGGAGCTGTTTTTT.

This chain connects TRBV18 to TRBJ1-5; D uncertain. Germline assignment: CDR1 KGHSH and CDR2 LQKENI. V was trimmed by 1 base and J by 1 base, leaving 8 bases between them. The CDR3 has 15 residues. The CDR3 sequence is CASSPRAVSNQPQHF. CDR3 nucleotides: TGTGCCAGCTCACCACGTGCGGTAAGCAATCAGCCCCAGCATTTT. Full variable domain (missing parts from reference TRBV18 and TRBJ1-5): NAGVMQNPRHLVRRRGQEARLRCSPMKGHSHVYWYRQLPEEGLKFMVYLQKENIIDESGMPKERFSAEFPKEGPSILRIQQVVRGDSAAYFCASSPRAVSNQPQHFGDGTRLSIL.

This sequence joins TRBV5-1 and TRBJ2-1; 8 positions agree with TRBD2. CDR1 is SGHRS, CDR2 YFSETQ, per germline. V was clipped by 0 bases and J by 4 bases; unmatched bases: 6. The CDR3 loop spans 16 amino acids. In nucleotides, the CDR3 is TGCGCCAGCAGCTTGGAGAGCGGGGGAGGATACAATGAGCAGTTCTTC. Protein sequence: CASSLESGGGYNEQFF. Based on the CDR3 plus reference TRBV5-1 and TRBJ2-1, the full variable domain is KAGVTQTPRYLIKTRGQQVTLSCSPISGHRSVSWYQQTPGQGLQFLFEYFSETQRNKGNFPGRFSGRQFSNSRSEMNVSTLELGDSALYLCASSLESGGGYNEQFFGPGTRLTVL.

The chain combines TRBV20-1 with TRBJ1-1; D may be TRBD1 (6 bases). The V end was cut by 1 base, the J end by 3 bases, with 12 bases between. CDR1 is DFQATT, CDR2 SNEGSKA, per germline (reference sequence). The CDR3 has 14 residues. The DNA for the CDR3 is TGCAGTGCTAGAGGAGACGCAGGGGACACTGAAGCTTTCTTT. This encodes CSARGDAGDTEAFF.

V is TRBV5-1 and J is TRBJ2-7, with 9 bases lining up with TRBD1. The J segment lost 0 bases and the V segment lost 4 bases, leaving 14 bases of the junction unmatched. Per the germline V gene, CDR1 is SGHRS and CDR2 is YFSETQ. This CDR3 spans 18 amino acids. CDR3 nucleotide sequence: TGCGCCAGCAGCCGAGGGGACAGGGAGATCCCTAGCTCCTACGAGCAGTACTTC. This codes for CASSRGDREIPSSYEQYF.

In this sample, this clonotype turned up many times. The rearrangement joins TRBV6-1 to TRBJ1-2; 11 positions agree with TRBD1. Per germline, CDR1 MNHNS and CDR2 SASEGT. The CDR3 loop spans 16 amino acids. The junction had 5 bases not matched to a gene; V was cut back by 5 bases and J by 0 bases. DNA for the CDR3: TGTGCCAGCAGTAGAGGGACAGGGGGTACTAACTATGGCTACACCTTC. Translating it yields CASSRGTGGTNYGYTF.

The chain recombines TRBV5-1 with TRBJ1-2; the D gene is possibly TRBD1 (5 bases). The CDR3 totals 17 residues. V lost 1 base and J lost 5, with 21 bases in between. The germline gives CDR1 SGHRS, CDR2 YFSETQ. CDR3 region: CASSLTPAEGVIYGYTF. CDR3 DNA sequence: TGCGCCAGCAGCTTGACGCCCGCTGAAGGGGTCATATATGGCTACACCTTC.

There are many counts of this clonotype. The J gene is TRBJ2-5, the V gene TRBV6-6; the D gene is possibly TRBD2 (5 bases). CDR1 is MNHNY, CDR2 SVGAGI, per germline (reference sequence). The CDR3 runs to 13 residues. V was cut by 5 bases and J by 1 base, with 8 bases left in between. CDR3 nucleotides: TGTGCCAGCAGTACGGGAACCCAAGAGACCCAGTACTTC. Protein sequence: CASSTGTQETQYF.

The CDR3 sequence: CSATSAAGYEQYF. The CDR3 DNA sequence: TGCAGTGCCACCTCAGCGGCCGGCTACGAGCAGTACTTC. The V gene is TRBV20-1, the J gene TRBJ2-7, with D maybe TRBD2 (5 bases). The V gene's germline CDR1 is DFQATT and CDR2 SNEGSKA (reference sequence). V lost 6 bases, J lost 3 bases, and 15 bases lay in between. This CDR3 is built from 13 residues.

The CDR3, as DNA: TGCGCCAGCAGCCCGACAGGGGGTCCCTACAATGAGCAGTTCTTC. Translating it yields CASSPTGGPYNEQFF. The J gene is TRBJ2-1, the V gene TRBV4-1; 9 nucleotides match TRBD1. The germline CDR1 and CDR2 sequences are MGHRA and YSYEKL. The length of the CDR3 is 15 residues. V lost 4 bases, J lost 2 bases, and 3 bases stayed unmatched.

V gene TRBV15 combines with J gene TRBJ2-3, with D possibly TRBD2 on 6 matching bases. The CDR3 is 18 amino acids. V was pared by 0 bases and J by 0 bases, with 16 bases between. Germline V lookup: CDR1 LNHNV, CDR2 YYDKDF (reference sequence). The CDR3 is CATSRDRVSGDSTDTQYF. In nucleotides, the CDR3 is TGTGCCACCAGCAGAGATAGAGTATCGGGAGATAGCACAGATACGCAGTATTTT.

V and J are TRBV5-1 and TRBJ1-5; D is perhaps TRBD1 (6 bases). Germline V gene lookup returns CDR1 SGHRS and CDR2 YFSETQ. The ends were cut back, 2 bases at V and 6 bases at J, with 15 bases in the middle. The CDR3 sequence is 15 residues long. The CDR3 spells CASSLEAGDGQPQHF. Here the CDR3 DNA reads TGCGCCAGCAGCTTAGAGGCAGGGGATGGTCAGCCCCAGCATTTT.

Note on this clonotype: Given a much more abundant clone one base away, this may be a read error. The chain links TRBV4-1 to TRBJ2-2; D remains ambiguous. Germline CDR1 reads MGHRA; CDR2 reads YSYEKL. The CDR3 consists of 16 residues. The germline V and J ends were trimmed by 2 bases and 4 bases, with 14 bases remaining between them. The CDR3 spells CASSQFLNFSTGELFF. CDR3 sequence (DNA): TGCGCCAGCAGCCAATTTCTTAACTTTAGCACCGGGGAGCTGTTTTTT.

This clonotype was observed a few times. The rearrangement joins TRBV4-2 to TRBJ2-7; 8 nucleotides match TRBD2. The CDR3 sequence is 17 residues long. V was pared by 0 bases and J by 6 bases, with 13 bases of the junction left unmatched. Germline lookup yields CDR1 LGHNA and CDR2 YNFKEQ. CDR3 nucleotides: TGTGCCAGCAGCCAAGATATACGCAGCGGGAGAGCTGTCGAGCAGTACTTC. Translation: CASSQDIRSGRAVEQYF.

The genes are TRBV28 and TRBJ2-2; maybe TRBD2 (5 bases). Trimming shortened V by 3 bases and J by 6 bases, and 14 bases separated the two germline ends. This CDR3 has 15 amino acids. The germline V gene has CDR1 MDHEN and CDR2 SYDVKM. CDR3: CASSFFSGSAGELFF. CDR3 nucleotide sequence: TGTGCCAGCAGTTTTTTTTCGGGATCCGCCGGGGAGCTGTTTTTT. The full variable domain, with the rest looked up from reference TRBV28 and TRBJ2-2, is DVKVTQSSRYLVKRTGEKVFLECVQDMDHENMFWYRQDPGLGLRLIYFSYDVKMKEKGDIPEGYSVSREKKERFSLILESASTNQTSMYLCASSFFSGSAGELFFGEGSRLTVL.